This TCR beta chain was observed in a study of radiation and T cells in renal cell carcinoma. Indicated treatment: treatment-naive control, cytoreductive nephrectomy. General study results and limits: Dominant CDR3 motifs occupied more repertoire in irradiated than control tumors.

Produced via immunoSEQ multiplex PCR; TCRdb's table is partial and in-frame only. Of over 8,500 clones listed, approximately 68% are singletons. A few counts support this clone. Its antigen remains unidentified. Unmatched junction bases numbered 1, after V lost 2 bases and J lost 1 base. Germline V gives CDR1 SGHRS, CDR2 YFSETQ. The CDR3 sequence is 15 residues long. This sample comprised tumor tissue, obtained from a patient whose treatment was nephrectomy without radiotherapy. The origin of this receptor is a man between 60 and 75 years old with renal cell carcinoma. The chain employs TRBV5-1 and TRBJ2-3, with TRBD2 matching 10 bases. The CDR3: CASSLGLAGTDTQYF. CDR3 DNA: TGCGCCAGCAGCTTAGGACTAGCGGGCACAGATACGCAGTATTTT. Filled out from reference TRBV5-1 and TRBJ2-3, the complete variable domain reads KAGVTQTPRYLIKTRGQQVTLSCSPISGHRSVSWYQQTPGQGLQFLFEYFSETQRNKGNFPGRFSGRQFSNSRSEMNVSTLELGDSALYLCASSLGLAGTDTQYFGPGTRLTVL.